The rows below give T cell receptor beta chains drawn from one sample of a study of blood T cell repertoires in COVID-19. Generated by immunoSEQ multiplex PCR, the TCRdb table keeps only in-frame clones and is missing some. The data contain about 110,000 clones, about 88% of them singletons. Sequencing was carried out using peripheral blood. The source is a human donor in a cohort sampled during active COVID-19. The CDR3 runs from the conserved cysteine through the conserved F or W. A D gene is named only where the DNA matches it firmly. Only part of the rows carry a size: once, few, many, or a class if the clone is expanded.

- | TRBJ2-1 | TRBV5-5 | TRBD1 | TGTGCCAGCAGCTTGGGCCCTGACAGGGACCTTTTGCATGAGCAGTTCTTC | CASSLGPDRDLLHEQFF
- | TRBJ1-4 | TRBV13 | TRBD1 | TGTGCCAGCAGCGCCCCCGGAGGCAGGGGGCTTGGTGCAACTAATGAAAAACTGTTTTTT | CASSAPGGRGLGATNEKLFF
- | TRBJ1-2 | TRBV28 | TRBD1 | TGTGCCAGCAGTTTCTCGTCAGGGGGCATCTATGGCTACACCTTC | CASSFSSGGIYGYTF
- | TRBJ1-2 | TRBV7-9 | - | TGTGCCAGCAGCTTAGCCGGGGAAAACTATGGCTACACCTTC | CASSLAGENYGYTF
once | TRBJ1-3 | TRBV3-1/TRBV3-2 | TRBD1 | TGTGCCAGCAGCCCAGACCTCGGACAGGGATCTGGAAACACCATATATTTT | CASSPDLGQGSGNTIYF
- | TRBJ2-7 | TRBV5-1 | - | TGCGCCAGCAGCTTGGGACGAGGAGGGTCCTACGAGCAGTACTTC | CASSLGRGGSYEQYF
- | TRBJ2-1 | TRBV6-2/TRBV6-3 | TRBD2 | TGTGCCAGCAGTTACTCCCCCGGGGGGGCGGGAAGGGTCAATGAGCAGTTCTTC | CASSYSPGGAGRVNEQFF
- | TRBJ2-1 | TRBV9 | - | TGTGCCAGCAGCGACGACTTGACAGGAGCCTCCTACAATGAGCAGTTCTTC | CASSDDLTGASYNEQFF
- | TRBJ2-3 | TRBV14 | - | TGTGCCAGCAGCCACCTGACAAGCACAGATACGCAGTATTTT | CASSHLTSTDTQYF
- | TRBJ2-4 | TRBV5-6 | TRBD1 | TGTGCCAGCAGCTTGATCTACGGACAGGGAAAAAACATTCAGTACTTC | CASSLIYGQGKNIQYF
few | TRBJ1-1 | TRBV11-2 | TRBD1 | TGTGCCAGCAGCCCGGGACAGTTCAACACTGAAGCTTTCTTT | CASSPGQFNTEAFF
once | TRBJ1-5 | TRBV3-1/TRBV3-2 | - | TGTGCCAGCAGCCCCACAAGTGGGCCCCAGCATTTT | CASSPTSGPQHF
- | TRBJ1-4 | TRBV2 | - | TGTGCCAGCAGGCGAGGGGGGGGGAAAGGCGAAAAACTGTTTTTT | CASRRGGGKGEKLFF
- | TRBJ2-1 | TRBV7-9 | TRBD2 | TGTGCCAGCAGATCCGGGACTAGATATAATAATGAGCAGTTCTTC | CASRSGTRYNNEQFF
- | TRBJ2-1 | TRBV4-1 | - | TGCGCCAGCTCCCCAAATGGGGGCACGAAGGGGAATGAGCAGTTCTTC | CASSPNGGTKGNEQFF
- | TRBJ1-6 | TRBV9 | - | TGTGCCAGCAGCTTGGCCACGGCGGATTCACCCCTCCACTTT | CASSLATADSPLHF
- | TRBJ1-5 | TRBV20-1 | - | TGCAGTGCTAGTCCAGAAACGGGAAGCAATCAGCCCCAGCATTTT | CSASPETGSNQPQHF
- | TRBJ1-2 | TRBV27 | - | TGTGCCAGCACTCGAACCCAGGGTTCGGCTGGCTACACCTTC | CASTRTQGSAGYTF
- | TRBJ2-1 | TRBV6-1 | - | TGTGCCAGCAGTGACCGCCGGGCGGGTGAGCAGTTCTTC | CASSDRRAGEQFF
- | TRBJ2-5 | TRBV24-1 | TRBD1 | TGTGCCACCAGTGATTTAAAGGACAGGGGTGGAGAGACCCAGTACTTC | CATSDLKDRGGETQYF
once | TRBJ2-1 | TRBV11-3 | TRBD1 | TGTGCCAGCAGCTTACGACAGGGGGATACGAATGAGCAGTTCTTC | CASSLRQGDTNEQFF
- | TRBJ1-2 | TRBV7-9 | - | TGTGCCAGCAGCTTAGCCGACGCGGCAGCTAACTATGGCTACACCTTC | CASSLADAAANYGYTF
- | TRBJ2-7 | TRBV20-1 | - | TGCAGTGCTAGTACCGCGGGGGCAGTCTACGAGCAGTACTTC | CSASTAGAVYEQYF
- | TRBJ2-1 | TRBV6-5 | - | TGTGCCAGCAGCGCGGCGGGTATTAATGAGCAGTTCTTC | CASSAAGINEQFF
- | TRBJ2-1 | TRBV28 | - | TGTGCCAGCAGTTTAATAAGGCCGGGGAGCTACAATGAGCAGTTCTTC | CASSLIRPGSYNEQFF
- | TRBJ2-6 | TRBV7-9 | TRBD1 | TGTGCCAGCAGGACCACACAGGGGACAGGATATTCTGGGGCCAACGTCCTGACTTTC | CASRTTQGTGYSGANVLTF
- | TRBJ2-7 | TRBV7-3 | TRBD1 | TGTGCCAGCAGCTGGGACAGTACCTACGAGCAGTACTTC | CASSWDSTYEQYF
- | TRBJ1-1 | TRBV2 | TRBD1 | TGTGCCAGCAGTGATCCAGGGGGATTTAACACTGAAGCTTTCTTT | CASSDPGGFNTEAFF
- | TRBJ2-7 | TRBV19 | - | TGTGCCAGCAGAGAGCAGGGGGGATCCTACGAGCAGTACTTC | CASREQGGSYEQYF
- | TRBJ2-4 | TRBV7-8 | TRBD1 | TGTGCCAGCGGGCCGGGACAGGGATCTCTACTAGCCAAAAACATTCAGTACTTC | CASGPGQGSLLAKNIQYF
- | TRBJ2-7 | TRBV6-5 | TRBD2 | TGTGCCAGCAGGGTGACTAGCGGGACATACGAGCAGTACTTC | CASRVTSGTYEQYF
- | TRBJ1-5 | TRBV10-2 | - | TGCGCCAGCAGTGATCCCCCCGGGAATCAGCCCCAGCATTTT | CASSDPPGNQPQHF
- | TRBJ1-3 | TRBV10-2 | - | TGCGCCAGCCTCCACCCGGTGGTCTCTGGAAACACCATATATTTT | CASLHPVVSGNTIYF
- | TRBJ2-5 | TRBV5-4 | TRBD2 | TGTGCCAGCAGCCCACCAGGGACTAGGTCGGAGACCCAGTACTTC | CASSPPGTRSETQYF
- | TRBJ2-7 | TRBV19 | - | TGTGCCAGTAGTTCGCCTAGATTTCTCGAGCAGTACTTC | CASSSPRFLEQYF
- | TRBJ2-3 | TRBV19 | - | TGTGCCAGTAGCCGAGGGGATACGCAGTATTTT | CASSRGDTQYF
- | TRBJ2-2 | TRBV4-1 | - | TGCGCCAGCAGCCCCCGCGGCGGGGAGCTGTTTTTT | CASSPRGGELFF
- | TRBJ2-1 | TRBV18 | TRBD1 | TGTGCCAGCTCACCCGGACAGGGGGCCTACAATGAGCAGTTCTTC | CASSPGQGAYNEQFF
- | TRBJ1-2 | TRBV4-1 | - | TGCGCCAGCAGCCAAGAGGTGGGCAGCTCCCTCTATGGCTACACCTTC | CASSQEVGSSLYGYTF
- | TRBJ1-1 | TRBV19 | - | TGTGCCAGTACCGGGAACTTTAACACTGAAGCTTTCTTT | CASTGNFNTEAFF
- | TRBJ1-2 | TRBV7-2 | TRBD1 | TGTGCCAGCAGCCGGGACAGGGGGCTTGGTGGTGGCTACACCTTC | CASSRDRGLGGGYTF
- | TRBJ2-1 | TRBV7-8 | - | TGTGCCAGCAGGGTCACCTGGAGCGGATACAATGAGCAGTTCTTC | CASRVTWSGYNEQFF
- | TRBJ1-5 | TRBV19 | - | TGTGCCGTCGGGCGGGGGGGCAATCAGCCCCAGCATTTT | CAVGRGGNQPQHF
- | TRBJ1-3 | TRBV7-2 | - | TGTGCCAGCAGCGTAGGAGTCTCTGGAAACACCATATATTTT | CASSVGVSGNTIYF
- | TRBJ2-3 | TRBV6-1 | - | TGTGCCAGCAGTGATGCAGGGTCCGGGGATACGCAGTATTTT | CASSDAGSGDTQYF
- | TRBJ2-1 | TRBV18 | - | TGTGCCAGCTCACCACCATCCGTTCAGCGGAATGAGCAGTTCTTC | CASSPPSVQRNEQFF
- | TRBJ2-1 | TRBV7-3 | - | TGTGCCAGCAGCTTAAAGCGCGCGAGCTCCTACAATGAGCAGTTCTTC | CASSLKRASSYNEQFF
few | TRBJ1-6 | TRBV6-1 | - | TGTGCCAGCAGTGAAATGTCATCGGGTTCACCCCTCCACTTT | CASSEMSSGSPLHF
- | TRBJ2-5 | TRBV5-1 | TRBD1 | TGCGCCAGCAGCCGGGACAGGGGCCGGGCAGAGACCCAGTACTTC | CASSRDRGRAETQYF
- | TRBJ1-4 | TRBV28 | - | TGTGCCAGCAGTTTATATGGACAAGTTAATGAAAAACTGTTTTTT | CASSLYGQVNEKLFF
- | TRBJ2-2 | TRBV7-6 | - | TGTGCCAGCAGCTTTACAGACACCGGGGAGCTGTTTTTT | CASSFTDTGELFF
- | TRBJ1-4 | TRBV6-2/TRBV6-3 | TRBD1 | TGTGCCAGCAGTTACCGGACAGGGGGCAACGAAAAACTGTTTTTT | CASSYRTGGNEKLFF